Listed here are 5 T cell receptor beta chains from one sample, sequenced in a study of cytomegalovirus exposure and HLA in healthy donors. PCR amplification relied on 60 Vbeta primers (plus 13 Jbeta primers). Produced via immunoSEQ multiplex PCR; TCRdb's table is partial and in-frame only. This sample has approximately 180,000 clones; approximately 80% occur once, and the top ten carry 1.1%. Sequencing used PBMCs. The origin of the receptors is a woman between 40 and 50 years old in good health and CMV-seronegative.

The chain couples TRBV5-3 to TRBJ1-1; D may be TRBD1 (5 bases). TRBV5-3 is annotated as an ORF whose role is uncertain. CDR3 length: 16 residues. V dropped 4 bases and J dropped 8 bases, with 24 bases sitting between them. The CDR3 DNA is TGTGCCAGAAGCATTACGGTTGATAAGGGGTATGAGGAAGCTTTCTTT. The encoded protein is CARSITVDKGYEEAFF.

The chain has TRBV19 and TRBJ1-1; 7 positions match TRBD1. Germline lookup yields CDR1 LNHDA and CDR2 SQIVND (reference sequence). Trimming took 3 bases from V and 4 from J; bases not matched to a gene: 5. The CDR3 consists of 14 residues. The CDR3 DNA reads as TGTGCCAGTAGTATTGGGCCAGGGGGCACTGAAGCTTTCTTT. Translation gives CASSIGPGGTEAFF.

On this clone itself: The identical CDR3 is also encoded by other nucleotide sequences in the sample. This rearrangement joins TRBV9 to TRBJ2-3; TRBD2 matches at 8 bases. V trimming: 1 base; J trimming: 2 bases; junction bases outside the gene matches: 3. CDR3 length: 15 amino acids. Germline CDR1 reads SGDLS; CDR2 reads YYNGEE. In nucleotides, the CDR3 is TGTGCCAGCAGCGTACTAGCGGGTGCCACAGATACGCAGTATTTT. Translation gives CASSVLAGATDTQYF.

The genes are TRBV18 and TRBJ1-2; tentatively, D is TRBD1 (5 bases). The germline V gene has CDR1 KGHSH and CDR2 LQKENI. CDR3 size: 14 residues. Trimming stripped 2 bases from V and 2 bases from J, with 9 bases between. CDR3 residues: CASSPTDSNYGYTF. The CDR3 DNA reads as TGTGCCAGCTCACCAACTGACAGCAACTATGGCTACACCTTC.

This clone has more than one count but fewer than ten. The chain couples TRBV7-7 to TRBJ2-1; no firm D call. V gave up 1 base and J gave up 0 bases, with 7 bases separating them. The CDR3 is made up of 15 amino acids. Germline loops: CDR1 SSHAT, CDR2 FNYEAQ (reference sequence). The chain's CDR3 is CASSLDPSSYNEQFF. As DNA, the CDR3 is TGTGCCAGCAGCTTAGATCCGAGCTCCTACAATGAGCAGTTCTTC.